The 8 T cell receptor beta chains reported below all come from one sample, sequenced in a study of T cell changes during pregnancy in multiple sclerosis. The data were produced by immunoSEQ multiplex PCR, yet TCRdb's version contains in-frame clones alone and is incomplete. The sample shows some 67,000 clones, roughly nine tenths of them seen only once. The sequences come from peripheral blood, collected after pregnancy. These receptors were taken from a female donor with multiple sclerosis, enrolled in a pregnancy study.

The chain uses TRBV5-1 and TRBJ2-7; D is perhaps TRBD1 (7 bases). The CDR3 sequence is 15 residues long. The germline CDR1 and CDR2 sequences are SGHRS and YFSETQ. Trimming took 4 bases from V and 1 from J, leaving 15 bases between them. DNA for the CDR3: TGCGCCAGCAGCGAACTGACAGGGAGGTCCTACGAGCAGTACTTC. Its translation: CASSELTGRSYEQYF.

This chain connects TRBV4-3 to TRBJ2-1; 10 nucleotides align to TRBD2. Germline trimming cut 4 bases from V and 7 bases from J; bases unmatched to any gene: 10. The CDR3 covers 16 residues. Germline lookup yields CDR1 LGHNA and CDR2 YSLEER. CDR3 sequence (DNA): TGCGCCAGCAGCCCAGCTAGCGGGAGAGGGGGAAATGAGCAGTTCTTC. Its translation is CASSPASGRGGNEQFF.

This chain joins TRBV19 and TRBJ2-3, with 10 bases lining up with TRBD2. This CDR3 comprises 18 residues. The germline CDR1 and CDR2 sequences are LNHDA and SQIVND (reference sequence). V shed 2 bases and J 1 base; nucleotides not matched to a gene: 9. The CDR3 here is CASSIRLAGVGGTDTQYF. CDR3 nucleotides: TGTGCCAGTAGTATACGGCTAGCGGGAGTTGGTGGCACAGATACGCAGTATTTT.

The chain employs TRBV11-2 and TRBJ1-1, with D possibly matching TRBD1 (5 bases). V gave up 4 bases and J gave up 1 base, with 10 bases separating them. CDR3 size: 14 residues. CDR1 SGHAT and CDR2 FQNNGV come from the germline V gene. CDR3 protein: CASSSRGTNTEAFF. Written as DNA, the CDR3 is TGTGCCAGCAGCTCGCGGGGGACGAACACTGAAGCTTTCTTT.

The chain joins TRBV5-6 to TRBJ2-1; tentatively, D is TRBD1 (6 bases). The CDR3 extends over 16 amino acids. Germline V gene sequence: CDR1 SGHDT, CDR2 YYEEEE. The ends were cut back, 4 bases at V and 1 base at J, with 15 bases in the middle. CDR3 protein: CASSPVDSKSYNEQFF. The CDR3 DNA sequence: TGTGCCAGCAGCCCCGTGGACAGCAAATCCTACAATGAGCAGTTCTTC.

V gene TRBV2 combines with J gene TRBJ1-1; a possible D gene is TRBD1 (5 bases). V lost 8 bases, J lost 3 bases, and 16 bases lay in between. The CDR3 is made up of 14 amino acids. CDR1 is SNHLY, CDR2 FYNNEI, per germline. CDR3 in amino acids: CASGGKSADTEAFF. The CDR3 nucleotides read TGTGCCAGCGGGGGGAAGTCGGCAGACACTGAAGCTTTCTTT.

V is TRBV6-4 and J is TRBJ2-7; D perhaps matches TRBD2 (6 bases). Per the germline V gene, CDR1 is MRHNA and CDR2 is SNTAGT. Trimming pared 4 bases from V and 3 bases from J, leaving 10 bases between. The CDR3 consists of 13 residues. The chain's CDR3 is CASSVGRLYEQYF. The DNA for the CDR3 is TGTGCCAGCAGTGTAGGGAGGCTCTACGAGCAGTACTTC.

V gene TRBV27 combines with J gene TRBJ2-1; TRBD2 matches 7 bases. The CDR3 loop spans 14 amino acids. CDR1 is MNHEY, CDR2 SMNVEV, per germline (reference sequence). V was clipped by 2 bases and J by 10 bases; unmatched bases: 8. This CDR3 is CASSLAGVIWEQFF. The CDR3 coding sequence is TGTGCCAGCAGTTTAGCGGGAGTAATATGGGAGCAGTTCTTC.